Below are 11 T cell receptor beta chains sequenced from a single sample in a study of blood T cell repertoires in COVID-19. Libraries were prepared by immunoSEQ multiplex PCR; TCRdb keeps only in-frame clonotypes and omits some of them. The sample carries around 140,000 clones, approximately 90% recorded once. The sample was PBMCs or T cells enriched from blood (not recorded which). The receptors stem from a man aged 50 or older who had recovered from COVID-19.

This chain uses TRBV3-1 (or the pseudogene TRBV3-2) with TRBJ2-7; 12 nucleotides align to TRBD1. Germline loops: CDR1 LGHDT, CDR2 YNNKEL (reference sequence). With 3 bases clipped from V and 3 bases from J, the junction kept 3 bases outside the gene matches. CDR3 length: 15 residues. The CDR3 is CASSQGQGAGYEQYF. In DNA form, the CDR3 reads TGTGCCAGCAGCCAGGGACAGGGGGCAGGCTACGAGCAGTACTTC.

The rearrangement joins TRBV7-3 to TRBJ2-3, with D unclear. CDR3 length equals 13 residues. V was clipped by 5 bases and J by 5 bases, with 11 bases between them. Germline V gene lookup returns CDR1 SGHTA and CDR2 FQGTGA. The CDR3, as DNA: TGTGCCAGCAGCCGAGAGGTCAGAGATACGCAGTATTTT. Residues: CASSREVRDTQYF.

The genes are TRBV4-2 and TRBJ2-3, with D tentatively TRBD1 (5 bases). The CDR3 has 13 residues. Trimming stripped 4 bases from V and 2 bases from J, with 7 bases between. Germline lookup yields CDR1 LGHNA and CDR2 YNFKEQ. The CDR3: CASSPGNTDTQYF. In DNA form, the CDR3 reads TGTGCCAGCAGCCCAGGGAACACAGATACGCAGTATTTT.

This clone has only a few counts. In DNA, the CDR3 is TGTGCCAGCAGCTTGGCTCAGTCGTTTGAAGCTTTCTTT. Amino acid sequence: CASSLAQSFEAFF. The V gene is TRBV5-5, the J gene TRBJ1-1; D unclear. Per the germline V gene, CDR1 is SGHKS and CDR2 is YYEKEE (reference sequence). The CDR3 contains 13 residues. V lost 0 bases to trimming and J lost 7 bases, with 10 bases between them.

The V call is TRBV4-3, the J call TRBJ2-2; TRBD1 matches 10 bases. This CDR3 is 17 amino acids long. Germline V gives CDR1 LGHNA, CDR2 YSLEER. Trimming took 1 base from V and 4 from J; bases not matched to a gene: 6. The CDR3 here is CASSQVTGTGVTGELFF. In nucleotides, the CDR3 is TGCGCCAGCAGCCAAGTAACCGGGACAGGGGTCACCGGGGAGCTGTTTTTT.

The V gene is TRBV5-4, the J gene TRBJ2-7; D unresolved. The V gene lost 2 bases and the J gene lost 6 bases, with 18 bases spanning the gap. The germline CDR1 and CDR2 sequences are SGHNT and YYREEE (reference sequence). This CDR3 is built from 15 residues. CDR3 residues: CASSLKYGLVAEQYF. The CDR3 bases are TGTGCCAGCAGCTTAAAATACGGTTTGGTAGCCGAGCAGTACTTC.

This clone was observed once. Here the CDR3 DNA reads TGTGCCACCAGTGACAGCAGGGGGCTACCGGAAAAACTGTTTTTT. Translating gives CATSDSRGLPEKLFF. V is TRBV24-1 and J is TRBJ1-4; TRBD1 matches 8 bases. The germline gives CDR1 KGHDR, CDR2 SFDVKD. V gave up 4 bases and J gave up 8 bases; unmatched junction bases: 8. The CDR3 has 15 residues.

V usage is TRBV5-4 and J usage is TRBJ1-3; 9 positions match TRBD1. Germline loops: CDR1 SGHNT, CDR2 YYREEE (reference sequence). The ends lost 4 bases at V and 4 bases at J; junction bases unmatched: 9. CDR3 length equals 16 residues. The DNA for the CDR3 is TGTGCCAGCAGCGTTCCGGGACAGGGTTCAGGAAACACCATATATTTT. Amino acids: CASSVPGQGSGNTIYF.

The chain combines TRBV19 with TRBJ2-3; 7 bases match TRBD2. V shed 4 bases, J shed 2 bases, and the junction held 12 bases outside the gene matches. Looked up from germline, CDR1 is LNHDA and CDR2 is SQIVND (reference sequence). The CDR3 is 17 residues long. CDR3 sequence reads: CASSTDRDYIVTDTQYF. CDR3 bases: TGTGCCAGTAGTACGGACCGGGACTATATAGTCACAGATACGCAGTATTTT.

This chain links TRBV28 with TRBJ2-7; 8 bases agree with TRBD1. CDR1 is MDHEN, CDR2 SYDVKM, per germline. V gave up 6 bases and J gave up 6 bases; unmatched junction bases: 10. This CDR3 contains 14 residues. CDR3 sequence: CASSSTRTGREQYV. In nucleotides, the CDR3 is TGTGCCAGCAGCTCAACCCGGACAGGGCGCGAGCAGTACGTC.

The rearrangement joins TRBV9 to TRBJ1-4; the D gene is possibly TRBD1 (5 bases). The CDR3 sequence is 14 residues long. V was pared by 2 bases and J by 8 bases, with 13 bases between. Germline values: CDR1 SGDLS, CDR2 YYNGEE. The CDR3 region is CASSVLQGGEKLFF. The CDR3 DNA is TGTGCCAGCAGCGTTCTTCAGGGAGGGGAAAAACTGTTTTTT.